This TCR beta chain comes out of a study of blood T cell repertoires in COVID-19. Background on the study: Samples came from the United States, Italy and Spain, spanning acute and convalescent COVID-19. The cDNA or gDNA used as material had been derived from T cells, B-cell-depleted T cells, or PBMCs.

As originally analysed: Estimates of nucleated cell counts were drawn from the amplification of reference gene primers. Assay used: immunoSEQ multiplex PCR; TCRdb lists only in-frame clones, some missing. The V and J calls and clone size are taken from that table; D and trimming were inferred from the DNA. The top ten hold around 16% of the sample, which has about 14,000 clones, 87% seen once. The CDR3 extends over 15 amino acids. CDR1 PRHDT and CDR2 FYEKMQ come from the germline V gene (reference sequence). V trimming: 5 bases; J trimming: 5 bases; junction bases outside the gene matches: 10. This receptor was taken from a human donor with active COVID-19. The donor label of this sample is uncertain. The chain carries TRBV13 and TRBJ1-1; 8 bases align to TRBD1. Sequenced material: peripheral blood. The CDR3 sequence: CASSAGQGRDTEAFF. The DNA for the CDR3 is TGTGCCAGCAGCGCCGGACAGGGTAGGGATACTGAAGCTTTCTTT.